The clone carrying this T cell receptor beta chain has only a few counts. The antigen is undetermined. The entry originates in a study of response to subunit inactivated influenza vaccine. From the RT-PCR reads, TCRdb called clonotypes with MiXCR, one entry per CDR3 protein. This sample carries about 570,000 distinct CDR3 sequences, roughly 12% of them seen once, and the ten largest clones take roughly a tenth. Germline V gives CDR1 SGHDT, CDR2 YYEEEE. Between the trimmed V and J ends, which lost 2 bases and 5 bases, there was a span of 13 bases. The CDR3 is 14 residues long. The study's findings and limits: The authors put forward the suggestion that each seasonal influenza vaccination may bring in only a limited number of new T cells.

The TCR was taken from a man over 45 who received an inactivated influenza vaccine. V is TRBV5-6 and J is TRBJ1-1, with a tentative D call TRBD1 (6 bases). The sequenced sample was PBMCs from blood, obtained on the day of vaccination. CDR3: CASSLTGQGTEAFF. Written as DNA, the CDR3 is TGTGCCAGCAGCTTAACAGGGCAGGGAACTGAAGCTTTCTTT.